This TCR beta chain is from a study of shared clonotypes between healthy human individuals. Repertoires were generated with immunoSEQ multiplex PCR, while TCRdb's copy carries only in-frame clones and drops some. The repertoire holds around 1.9 million clones, about 93% seen once, with around 1.7% in the top ten. Germline lookup yields CDR1 SGDLS and CDR2 YYNGEE. The length of the CDR3 is 13 residues. The ends were cut back, 3 bases at V and 7 bases at J, with 13 bases in the middle. Naivety among CD8 cells was defined by CD45RO negativity and positive CCR7 selection, thereby excluding terminally differentiated effector memory CD45RA+ cells.

The chain is built from TRBV9 and TRBJ1-2; a weak D match, TRBD1 (5 bases). The specimen sequenced was naive CD8+ T cells from PBMCs. This sequence was found in a man aged 18 to 30 in good health. Some clones in this sample may be carry-over from other donors' samples. For the CDR3, the DNA is TGTGCCAGCAGCGCACGGGACGGCCTTGGCTACACCTTC. Translating gives CASSARDGLGYTF.